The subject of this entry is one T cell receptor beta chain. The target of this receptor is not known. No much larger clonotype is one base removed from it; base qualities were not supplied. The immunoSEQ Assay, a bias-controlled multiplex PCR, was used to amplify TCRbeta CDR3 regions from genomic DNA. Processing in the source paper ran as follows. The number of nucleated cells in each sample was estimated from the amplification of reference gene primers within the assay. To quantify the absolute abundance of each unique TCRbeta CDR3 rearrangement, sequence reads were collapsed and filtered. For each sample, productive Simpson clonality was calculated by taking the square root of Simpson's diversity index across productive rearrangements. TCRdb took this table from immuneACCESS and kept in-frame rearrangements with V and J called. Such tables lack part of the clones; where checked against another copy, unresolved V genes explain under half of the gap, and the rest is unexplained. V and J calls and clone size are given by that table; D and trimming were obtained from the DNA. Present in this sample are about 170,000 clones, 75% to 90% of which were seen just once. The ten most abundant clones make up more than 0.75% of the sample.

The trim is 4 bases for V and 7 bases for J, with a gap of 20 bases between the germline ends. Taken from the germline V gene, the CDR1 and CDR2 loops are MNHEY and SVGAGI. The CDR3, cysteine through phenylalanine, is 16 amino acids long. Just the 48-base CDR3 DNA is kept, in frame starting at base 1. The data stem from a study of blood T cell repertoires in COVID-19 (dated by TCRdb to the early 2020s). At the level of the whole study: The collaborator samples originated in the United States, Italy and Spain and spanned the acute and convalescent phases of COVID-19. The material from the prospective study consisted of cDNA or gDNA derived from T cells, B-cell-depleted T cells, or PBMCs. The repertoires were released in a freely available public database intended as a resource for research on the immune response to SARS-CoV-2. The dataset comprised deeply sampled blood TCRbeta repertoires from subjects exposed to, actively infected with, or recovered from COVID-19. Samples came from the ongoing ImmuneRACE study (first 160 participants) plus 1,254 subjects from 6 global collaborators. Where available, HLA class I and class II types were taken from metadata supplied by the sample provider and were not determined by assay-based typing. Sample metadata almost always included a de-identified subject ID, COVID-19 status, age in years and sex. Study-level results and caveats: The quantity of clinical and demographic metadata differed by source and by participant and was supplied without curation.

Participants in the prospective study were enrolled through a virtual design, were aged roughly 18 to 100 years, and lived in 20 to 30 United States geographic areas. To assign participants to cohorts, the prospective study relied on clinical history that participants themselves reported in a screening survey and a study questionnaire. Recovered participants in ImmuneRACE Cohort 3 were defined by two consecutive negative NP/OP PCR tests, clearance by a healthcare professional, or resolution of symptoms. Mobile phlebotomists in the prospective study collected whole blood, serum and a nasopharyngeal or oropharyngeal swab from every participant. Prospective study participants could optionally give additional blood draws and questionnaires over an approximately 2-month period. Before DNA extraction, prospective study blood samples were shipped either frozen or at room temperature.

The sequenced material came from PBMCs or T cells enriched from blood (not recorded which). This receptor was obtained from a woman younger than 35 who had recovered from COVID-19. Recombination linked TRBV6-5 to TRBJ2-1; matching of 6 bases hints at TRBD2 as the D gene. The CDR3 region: CASSFEGPRGKNEQFF. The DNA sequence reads TGTGCCAGCAGTTTCGAAGGTCCTCGGGGGAAAAATGAGCAGTTCTTC.